These 16 T cell receptor beta chains originate from one sample sequenced in a study of T-cell reconstitution after alpha-beta-depleted transplantation in children. Preparation of the TCRbeta library used unique molecular identifiers. TCRdb ran MiXCR on the PCR reads and lists one entry per CDR3 protein. Seen here are around 78,000 distinct CDR3 sequences, over 12% observed once, and the top ten hold 25% to 30%. Sequenced material: PBMCs, mostly from graft donor cells, taken 180 days after TCRalphabeta/CD19-depleted stem cell transplant. The receptor set was obtained from a male patient between 2 and 15 years old who had a stem cell transplant for acute lymphoblastic leukemia, so the T cells may come from the graft donor.

This clonotype was seen many times. This chain connects TRBV7-3 to TRBJ2-5; D is perhaps TRBD2 (5 bases). Germline CDR1 reads SGHTA; CDR2 reads FQGTGA. CDR3 size: 14 residues. The V gene lost 2 bases and the J gene lost 2 bases, with 9 bases spanning the gap. CDR3 in DNA: TGTGCCAGCAGCTTAGGAGGATCACAAGAGACCCAGTACTTC. Its protein product is CASSLGGSQETQYF.

This clonotype was recorded a few times. The genes are TRBV10-3 and TRBJ2-1; 12 bases line up with TRBD2. The ends lost 5 bases at V and 0 bases at J; junction bases unmatched: 14. The CDR3 totals 20 residues. Germline-derived CDR1 and CDR2 are ENHRY and SYGVKD. CDR3 in amino acids: CAISKKLAGGQLSSYNEQFF. The CDR3 coding sequence is TGTGCCATCAGTAAGAAACTAGCGGGGGGCCAGTTGAGCTCCTACAATGAGCAGTTCTTC.

As concerns this clonotype: This may stem from a read error, because a much larger clone lies one nucleotide away. J is TRBJ2-3 and V is TRBV12-3 or TRBV12-4, with D perhaps TRBD2 (5 bases). The CDR3 has 16 residues. V dropped 5 bases and J dropped 2 bases, with 17 bases sitting between them. The CDR3 here is CASSTRWPGSTDTQYF. CDR3 nucleotide sequence: TGTGCCAGCAGTACCAGGTGGCCGGGGTCCACAGATACGCAGTATTTT.

The sample holds a few counts of this clonotype. This chain uses TRBV20-1 with TRBJ2-5; D is possibly TRBD1 or TRBD2 (6 bases each). The CDR3 length is 16 residues. Germline CDR1 DFQATT, CDR2 SNEGSKA (reference sequence). Trimming removed 7 bases at V and 0 bases at J, with 21 bases between. CDR3 in DNA: TGCAGTGGCCGTTTTCGATGGAGGGGGTACCAAGAGACCCAGTACTTC. It specifies CSGRFRWRGYQETQYF.

This clonotype was seen only a few times. CDR3 bases: TGCGCCAGCAGCCAAGAATCCCTCCCTAGCGGCCCCTACGAGCAGTACTTC. Its protein product is CASSQESLPSGPYEQYF. The rearrangement links TRBV4-1 to TRBJ2-7, with 7 bases lining up with TRBD2. The trim removed 0 bases at V and 2 bases at J, leaving 10 bases unmatched. CDR1 is MGHRA and CDR2 is YSYEKL in the germline V gene. This CDR3 comprises 17 residues.

The chain couples TRBV4-3 to TRBJ2-7; D call uncertain. The CDR3 is made up of 16 amino acids. In germline, CDR1 is LGHNA, CDR2 YSLEER. V was clipped by 0 bases and J by 3 bases, with 15 bases between them. The CDR3 coding sequence is TGCGCCAGCAGCCAAGACCGACCCTTCAGGAGCTACGAGCAGTACTTC. Amino acid sequence: CASSQDRPFRSYEQYF.

This clonotype occurred many times. This sequence joins TRBV5-4 and TRBJ2-4; D may be TRBD1 (6 bases). The CDR3 extends over 15 amino acids. Germline CDR1 and CDR2: SGHNT and YYREEE (reference sequence). V lost 1 base and J lost 3, with 11 bases in between. This CDR3 is CASSLLWTDKNIQYF. The CDR3 DNA reads TGTGCCAGCAGCTTGCTTTGGACAGACAAAAACATTCAGTACTTC.

In its sample, this clonotype was seen a few times. This chain connects TRBV11-2 to TRBJ2-1, with TRBD2 identical over 9 bases. J lost 7 bases, V lost 5 bases, and 12 bases had no gene match. The CDR3 sequence is 16 residues long. CDR1 is SGHAT, CDR2 FQNNGV, per germline. CDR3 residues: CASSVRTSALGNEQFF. CDR3 sequence (DNA): TGTGCCAGCAGCGTACGGACTAGCGCTTTGGGGAATGAGCAGTTCTTC.

In this sample, this clonotype turned up a few times. The chain employs TRBV10-3 and TRBJ1-2; 8 bases align to TRBD1. The V and J ends lost 7 bases and 7 bases, in that order; junction bases with no gene match: 11. CDR3 length: 14 amino acids. Germline assignment: CDR1 ENHRY and CDR2 SYGVKD. The DNA for the CDR3 is TGTGCCATCACCCTCCTGGACAGGGAGGGTGGCTACACCTTC. This encodes CAITLLDREGGYTF.

This clonotype was recorded at least ten times. V is TRBV10-3 and J is TRBJ1-2, with D hard to call. CDR1 and CDR2 (germline): ENHRY, SYGVKD. Trimming pared 0 bases from V and 6 bases from J, leaving 8 bases between. There are 13 residues in the CDR3. CDR3 amino acids: CAISESGGDGYTF. The CDR3 DNA reads TGTGCCATCAGTGAGTCGGGAGGAGATGGCTACACCTTC.

J is TRBJ2-6 and V is TRBV2; 8 nucleotides align to TRBD2. The CDR3 extends over 17 amino acids. Germline assignment: CDR1 SNHLY and CDR2 FYNNEI. Trimming cost V 8 bases and J 0 bases; bases outside gene matches: 9. In nucleotides, the CDR3 is TGTGCCAGCGGATGGGACGGGAGGGGCTCTGGGGCCAACGTCCTGACTTTC. Amino acids: CASGWDGRGSGANVLTF.

This sequence joins TRBV5-4 and TRBJ2-5, with 8 bases fitting TRBD2. Germline CDR1 SGHNT, CDR2 YYREEE (reference sequence). The CDR3 extends over 15 amino acids. J lost 7 bases, V lost 2 bases, and 10 bases had no gene match. For the CDR3, the DNA is TGTGCCAGCAGCTTTGCGGGGGGCGACCTTCCGACCCAGTACTTC. Translation: CASSFAGGDLPTQYF.

A word on this clonotype: A much more abundant neighbour one base away suggests this may be a read error. This chain uses TRBV10-3 with TRBJ2-7, with 10 bases fitting TRBD2. The CDR3 loop spans 15 amino acids. Per the germline V gene, CDR1 is ENHRY and CDR2 is SYGVKD. In DNA, the CDR3 is TGTGCCACCAGTGCACCTAGCGGGAGCTCCTACGAGCAGTACTTC. It is translated as CATSAPSGSSYEQYF.

In this sample, this clonotype turned up a few times. The rearrangement joins TRBV12-3 or TRBV12-4 to TRBJ2-1, with D hard to call. CDR3 size: 13 residues. The germline V and J ends were trimmed by 4 bases and 3 bases, with 7 bases remaining between them. This chain's CDR3 is CASSSPNYNEQFF. CDR3 sequence (DNA): TGTGCCAGCAGTTCGCCCAACTACAATGAGCAGTTCTTC.

The chain joins TRBV5-1 to TRBJ2-5; perhaps D is TRBD1 or TRBD2 (5 bases each). The V end lost 2 bases, the J end lost 5 bases, and 7 bases lay between the germline ends. CDR1 is SGHRS, CDR2 YFSETQ, per germline. The CDR3 sequence is 12 residues long. The CDR3 nucleotides are TGCGCCAGCAGCTTCTGGGGGGAGACCCAGTACTTC. It encodes CASSFWGETQYF.

The V gene is TRBV5-1, the J gene TRBJ1-1; 7 bases agree with TRBD1. The trim removed 3 bases at V and 3 bases at J, leaving 5 bases unmatched. Germline V gene data show CDR1 as SGHRS and CDR2 as YFSETQ. The CDR3 is made up of 14 amino acids. CDR3 residues: CASSWTGSHTEAFF. In nucleotides, the CDR3 is TGCGCCAGCAGCTGGACAGGATCCCACACTGAAGCTTTCTTT.